A single sample is the source of the 7 T cell receptor beta chains below, sequenced in a study of cytomegalovirus exposure and HLA in healthy donors. PCR employed 60 Vbeta and 13 Jbeta primers. Measured with immunoSEQ multiplex PCR; TCRdb has only the in-frame clones, and not every one. The data show more than 130,000 clones, with 75% to 80% seen just once and approximately 4% held by the top ten. The sequenced sample consisted of PBMCs. These receptors came from a man aged 18 to 30 in good health and CMV-seronegative.

This rearrangement joins TRBV10-3 to TRBJ2-2, with D uncertain. The germline V and J ends were trimmed by 2 bases and 2 bases, with 6 bases remaining between them. This CDR3 contains 14 residues. CDR1 is ENHRY and CDR2 is SYGVKD in the germline V gene. In DNA form, the CDR3 reads TGTGCCATCAGTGAGCCGGGTAACACCGGGGAGCTGTTTTTT. This codes for CAISEPGNTGELFF.

This clone has a handful of counts. The chain recombines TRBV7-9 with TRBJ1-2; no clear D gene. The germline V and J ends were trimmed by 5 bases and 1 base, with 20 bases remaining between them. This CDR3 region has 17 residues. The germline CDR1 and CDR2 sequences are SEHNR and FQNEAQ (reference sequence). CDR3: CASSPQQILVYNYGYTF. The CDR3 DNA follows: TGTGCCAGCAGCCCACAGCAGATATTAGTCTATAACTATGGCTACACCTTC. Full variable domain (remainder filled in from reference TRBV7-9 and TRBJ1-2): DTGVSQNPRHKITKRGQNVTFRCDPISEHNRLYWYRQTLGQGPEFLTYFQNEAQLEKSRLLSDRFSAERPKGSFSTLEIQRTEQGDSAMYLCASSPQQILVYNYGYTFGSGTRLTVV.

V usage is TRBV7-9 and J usage is TRBJ2-7, with D perhaps matching TRBD2 (6 bases). In germline, CDR1 is SEHNR, CDR2 FQNEAQ (reference sequence). V lost 4 bases and J 0 bases, leaving 10 bases between the germline ends. The CDR3 is 14 amino acids. In nucleotides, the CDR3 is TGTGCCAGCAGCTCACCGGACTACTCCTACGAGCAGTACTTC. Translating it yields CASSSPDYSYEQYF.

The chain links TRBV5-3 to TRBJ1-2, with D tentatively TRBD1 (5 bases). TRBV5-3 counts as an open reading frame of uncertain function. V lost 4 bases and J lost 4, with 17 bases in between. The CDR3 consists of 15 residues. The CDR3 nucleotides read TGTGCCAGAAGCCCGGCTTTACAGGAGTTCTATGGCTACACCTTC. As protein: CARSPALQEFYGYTF.

The chain recombines TRBV19 with TRBJ2-7, with a possible D match to TRBD1 (5 bases). This CDR3 has 13 residues. The V end lost 5 bases, the J end lost 3 bases, and 11 bases lay between the germline ends. Germline V CDR1 and CDR2: LNHDA, SQIVND (reference sequence). The CDR3 sequence is CASSGVRGYEQYF. CDR3 DNA sequence: TGTGCCAGTAGTGGAGTAAGGGGCTACGAGCAGTACTTC.

The chain joins TRBV19 to TRBJ1-1; tentatively, D is TRBD1 (5 bases). Germline loops: CDR1 LNHDA, CDR2 SQIVND (reference sequence). Trimming took 5 bases from V and 6 from J, leaving 16 bases between them. The CDR3 sequence is 14 residues long. CDR3 in amino acids: CASSQQGRGSEAFF. The CDR3 DNA reads as TGTGCCAGTAGTCAGCAGGGCCGTGGATCTGAAGCTTTCTTT.

Turning to this clone: The junction and the germline gene differ at one end; a read error may be behind it. Other DNA sequences in the sample encode the same CDR3. CDR3 in DNA: TGTGCCAGCAGGGTGGGTGGAAGGAGCACTGAAGCTTTCTTC. This gives the protein CASRVGGRSTEAFF. This chain joins TRBV28 and TRBJ1-1; D is ambiguous. Germline lookup yields CDR1 MDHEN and CDR2 SYDVKM. This CDR3 contains 14 residues.